The 6 T cell receptor beta chains presented below share a single source sample, sequenced in a study of cytomegalovirus exposure and HLA in healthy donors. 13 Jbeta primers and 60 Vbeta primers were used for the PCR. The protocol was immunoSEQ multiplex PCR, while the TCRdb copy is restricted to in-frame clones and leaves out a portion. The table records approximately 180,000 clones, approximately 80% of them present only once. Sequenced: PBMCs. All receptors come from a man aged 18 to 29 in good health and CMV-seronegative.

This chain connects TRBV4-1 to TRBJ2-7, with D perhaps TRBD1 (5 bases). The V gene lost 2 bases and the J gene lost 5 bases, with 10 bases spanning the gap. Germline-derived CDR1 and CDR2 are MGHRA and YSYEKL. The CDR3 spans 13 residues. The CDR3 DNA sequence: TGCGCCAGCAGCCAAATCCAGGGCCACGAGCAGTACTTC. Protein: CASSQIQGHEQYF.

The chain uses TRBV19 and TRBJ1-2, with D maybe TRBD1 (6 bases). Per germline, CDR1 LNHDA and CDR2 SQIVND (reference sequence). The V end lost 5 bases, the J end lost 2 bases, and 18 bases lay between the germline ends. This CDR3 comprises 16 residues. CDR3 coding DNA: TGTGCCAGTAGTGTATCTCAGGGGACCGCCAACTATGGCTACACCTTC. This gives the protein CASSVSQGTANYGYTF. Drawing the rest from reference TRBV19 and TRBJ1-2, the complete variable domain is DGGITQSPKYLFRKEGQNVTLSCEQNLNHDAMYWYRQDPGQGLRLIYYSQIVNDFQKGDIAEGYSVSREKKESFPLTVTSAQKNPTAFYLCASSVSQGTANYGYTFGSGTRLTVV.

The chain employs TRBV11-2 and TRBJ2-3; no definite D call. The CDR3 extends over 15 amino acids. Germline values: CDR1 SGHAT, CDR2 FQNNGV. Trimming took off 0 bases at V and 7 bases at J, with 14 bases between the two ends. In DNA form, the CDR3 reads TGTGCCAGCAGCTTAGATAGGCCGTCGACAAATACGCAGTATTTT. Its protein product is CASSLDRPSTNTQYF.

This sequence joins TRBV7-9 and TRBJ1-2, with D possibly matching TRBD1 (6 bases). V lost 5 bases and J 4 bases, leaving 20 bases between the germline ends. This CDR3 has 16 amino acids. Germline lookup yields CDR1 SEHNR and CDR2 FQNEAQ (reference sequence). CDR3 loop: CASSPTGTRKLYGYTF. CDR3 coding DNA: TGTGCCAGCAGCCCGACTGGGACAAGAAAACTCTATGGCTACACCTTC.

A few counts support this clone. The chain combines TRBV4-1 with TRBJ1-1; D perhaps matches TRBD1 (5 bases). Trimming removed 4 bases at V and 0 bases at J, with 9 bases between. The length of the CDR3 is 14 residues. Germline V gene sequence: CDR1 MGHRA, CDR2 YSYEKL. The CDR3 nucleotides read TGCGCCAGCAGCCTATTGGACATGAACACTGAAGCTTTCTTT. Its protein product is CASSLLDMNTEAFF.

The chain employs TRBV5-1 and TRBJ1-1, with D uncertain. The CDR3 extends over 15 amino acids. Germline V gives CDR1 SGHRS, CDR2 YFSETQ. V shed 5 bases and J shed 6 bases, with 20 bases lying between them. The CDR3 DNA follows: TGCGCCAGCAGTCCGTCCGGCGGGGTAGGCGCTGAAGCTTTCTTT. It translates to CASSPSGGVGAEAFF.